Here is one T cell receptor beta chain with its context. The target antigen is unknown. These data come from a study of cytomegalovirus exposure and HLA in healthy donors. Whole-study findings and limits: Across donors, most TCRs were seen rarely, yet some public ones were widespread. Later on, a genetic analysis was performed. It linked a missense variant in DCLRE1C with V- and J-gene trimming of TCR beta. The study recorded around 160 TCR beta chains that were cytomegalovirus-associated.

The PCR had 60 Vbeta and 13 Jbeta primers. Repertoires were generated with immunoSEQ multiplex PCR, while TCRdb's copy carries only in-frame clones and drops some. The sample lists more than 150,000 clones, less than 90% occurring once. Germline assignment: CDR1 LNHDA and CDR2 SQIVND (reference sequence). The V end was cut by 7 bases, the J end by 4 bases, with 14 bases between. CDR3 size: 14 residues. The specimen was PBMCs. The chain uses TRBV19 and TRBJ2-1; weak D call: TRBD2 (6 bases). The sequence was collected from a boy younger than 10 in good health and CMV-seronegative. Here the CDR3 reads CASTPPGTYNEQFF. The DNA for the CDR3 is TGTGCCAGTACCCCCCCCGGGACTTACAATGAGCAGTTCTTC.